This T cell receptor (beta chain) was obtained from a study of CD8+ T cells in alopecia areata. Reverse transcription of extracted RNA yielded cDNA, which provided the sequencing template. TCRdb's copy holds only in-frame clones and misses some; the assay was immunoSEQ multiplex PCR. This sample has around 120,000 clones; about two fifths occur once, and the top ten carry 3% to 3.5%. This clone was observed many times. This same CDR3 is encoded by further DNA sequences in the sample. The TCR was taken from a human donor with alopecia areata. Sequenced material: CD4+ T cells sorted from blood.

The CDR3: CASSPSTDTQYF. CDR3 DNA sequence: TGTGCCAGCAGCCCGAGCACAGATACGCAGTATTTT. The chain couples TRBV7-9 to TRBJ2-3; D is undetermined. The CDR3 runs 12 residues. V was cut by 5 bases and J by 0 bases, with 3 bases left in between. CDR1 is SEHNR and CDR2 is FQNEAQ in the germline V gene (reference sequence).